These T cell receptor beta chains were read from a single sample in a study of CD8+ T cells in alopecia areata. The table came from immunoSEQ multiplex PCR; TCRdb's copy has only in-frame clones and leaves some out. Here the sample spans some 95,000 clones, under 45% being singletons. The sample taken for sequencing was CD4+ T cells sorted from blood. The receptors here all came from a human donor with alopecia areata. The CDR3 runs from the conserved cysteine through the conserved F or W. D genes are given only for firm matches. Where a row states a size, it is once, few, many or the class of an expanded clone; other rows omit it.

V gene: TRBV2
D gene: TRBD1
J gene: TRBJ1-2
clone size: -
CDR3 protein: CASSEVDRASNYGYTF
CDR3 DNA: TGTGCCAGCAGTGAAGTCGACAGGGCCTCTAACTATGGCTACACCTTC

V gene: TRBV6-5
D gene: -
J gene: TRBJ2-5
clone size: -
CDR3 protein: CASSSHPLETQYF
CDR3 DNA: TGTGCCAGCAGTTCCCACCCGCTAGAGACCCAGTACTTC

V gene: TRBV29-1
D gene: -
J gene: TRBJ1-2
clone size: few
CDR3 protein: CSVGRQDGYTF
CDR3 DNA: TGCAGCGTTGGGCGGCAGGATGGCTACACCTTC

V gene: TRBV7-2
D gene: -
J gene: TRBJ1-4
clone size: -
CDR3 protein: CASSAHSLNYEKLFF
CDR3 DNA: TGTGCCAGCAGCGCCCACTCATTGAATTATGAAAAACTGTTTTTT

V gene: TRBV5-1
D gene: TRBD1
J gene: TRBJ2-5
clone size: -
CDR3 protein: CASMTGDIQETQYF
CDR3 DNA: TGCGCCAGCATGACAGGGGATATCCAAGAGACCCAGTACTTC

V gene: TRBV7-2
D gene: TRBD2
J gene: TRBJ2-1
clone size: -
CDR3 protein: CASSSGTTEQFF
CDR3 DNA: TGTGCCAGCAGCTCCGGGACTACTGAGCAGTTCTTC

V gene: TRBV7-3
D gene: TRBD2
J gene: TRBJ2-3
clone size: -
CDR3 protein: CASSLLAGTDTQYF
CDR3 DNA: TGTGCCAGCAGCTTACTAGCGGGCACAGATACGCAGTATTTT

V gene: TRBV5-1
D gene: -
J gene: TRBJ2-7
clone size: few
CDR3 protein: CASSLVSNEQYF
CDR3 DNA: TGCGCCAGCAGCTTGGTAAGCAACGAGCAGTACTTC

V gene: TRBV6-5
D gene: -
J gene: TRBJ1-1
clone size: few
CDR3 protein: CASSYLQGNTEAFF
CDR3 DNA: TGTGCCAGCAGTTACTTACAGGGGAACACTGAAGCTTTCTTT

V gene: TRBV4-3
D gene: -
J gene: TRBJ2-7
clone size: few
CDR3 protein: CASSQDRGYEQYF
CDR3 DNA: TGCGCCAGCAGCCAAGATCGGGGTTACGAGCAGTACTTC

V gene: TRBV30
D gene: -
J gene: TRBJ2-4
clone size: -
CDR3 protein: CAWSSGVWNIQYF
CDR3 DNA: TGTGCCTGGAGTTCCGGGGTTTGGAACATTCAGTACTTC

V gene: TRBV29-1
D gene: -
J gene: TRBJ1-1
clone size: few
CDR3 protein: CSVESHRNTEAFF
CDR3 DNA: TGCAGCGTTGAGAGCCACCGGAACACTGAAGCTTTCTTT

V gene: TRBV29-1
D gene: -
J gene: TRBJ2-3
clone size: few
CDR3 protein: CSVDNTDTQYF
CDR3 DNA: TGCAGCGTTGACAACACAGATACGCAGTATTTT

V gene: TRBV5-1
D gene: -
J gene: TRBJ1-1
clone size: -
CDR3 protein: CASSSSGQQNTEAFF
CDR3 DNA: TGCGCCAGCAGCTCGTCAGGACAGCAGAACACTGAAGCTTTCTTT

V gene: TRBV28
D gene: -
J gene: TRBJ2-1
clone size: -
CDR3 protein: CASSWFEQFF
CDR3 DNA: TGTGCCAGCAGTTGGTTCGAGCAGTTCTTC

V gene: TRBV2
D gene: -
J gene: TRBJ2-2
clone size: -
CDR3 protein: CASSRGRRTNTGELFF
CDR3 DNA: TGTGCCAGCAGTCGGGGACGGAGAACGAACACCGGGGAGCTGTTTTTT

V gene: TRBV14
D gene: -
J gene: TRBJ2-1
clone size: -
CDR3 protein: CASSPLKGNEQFF
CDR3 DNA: TGTGCCAGCAGCCCACTGAAGGGGAATGAGCAGTTCTTC

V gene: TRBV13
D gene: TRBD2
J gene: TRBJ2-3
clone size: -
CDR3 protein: CASSLDPGTSGSNFTDTQYF
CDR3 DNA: TGTGCCAGCAGCTTGGACCCCGGGACTAGCGGGAGTAACTTCACAGATACGCAGTATTTT

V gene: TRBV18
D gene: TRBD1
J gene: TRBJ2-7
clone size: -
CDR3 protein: CASSLGTGGYEQYF
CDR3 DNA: TGTGCCAGCTCACTAGGGACAGGGGGCTACGAGCAGTACTTC

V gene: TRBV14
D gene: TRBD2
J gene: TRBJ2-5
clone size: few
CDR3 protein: CASSQEERGVWETQYF
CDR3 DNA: TGTGCCAGCAGCCAAGAGGAGCGGGGGGTGTGGGAGACCCAGTACTTC

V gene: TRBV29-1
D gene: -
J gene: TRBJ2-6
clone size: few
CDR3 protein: CSVIGSGANVLTF
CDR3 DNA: TGCAGCGTTATTGGCTCTGGGGCCAACGTCCTGACTTTC

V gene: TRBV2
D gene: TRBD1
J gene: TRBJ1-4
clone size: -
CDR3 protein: CASRRGPGPNEKLFF
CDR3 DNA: TGTGCCAGCAGAAGGGGGCCGGGACCTAATGAAAAACTGTTTTTT

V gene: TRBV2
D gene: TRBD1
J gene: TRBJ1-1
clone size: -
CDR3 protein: CASSRQGKNTEAFF
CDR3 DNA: TGTGCCAGCAGTCGACAGGGAAAGAACACTGAAGCTTTCTTT

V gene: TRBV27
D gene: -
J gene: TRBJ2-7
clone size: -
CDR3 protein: CASSLDRIAYEQYF
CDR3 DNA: TGTGCCAGCAGTCTCGACAGGATTGCCTACGAGCAGTACTTC

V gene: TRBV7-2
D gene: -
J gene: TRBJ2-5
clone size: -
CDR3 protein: CASSLAATLQETQYF
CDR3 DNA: TGTGCCAGCAGCTTAGCAGCGACACTACAAGAGACCCAGTACTTC

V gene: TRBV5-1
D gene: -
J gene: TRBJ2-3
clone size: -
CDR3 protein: CASSLVLGASTDTQYF
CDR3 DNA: TGCGCCAGCAGCTTGGTGTTGGGGGCGAGCACAGATACGCAGTATTTT

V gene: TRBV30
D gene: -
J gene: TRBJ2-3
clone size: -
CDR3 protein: CAWSVWKGTQYF
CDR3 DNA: TGTGCCTGGAGTGTATGGAAGGGGACGCAGTATTTT

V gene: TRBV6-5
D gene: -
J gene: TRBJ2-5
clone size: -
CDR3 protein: CASSYRKETQYF
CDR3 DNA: TGTGCCAGCAGTTACAGGAAAGAGACCCAGTACTTC

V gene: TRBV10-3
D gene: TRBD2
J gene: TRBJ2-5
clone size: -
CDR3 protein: CAISPAGGGQETQYF
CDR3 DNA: TGTGCCATCAGTCCAGCGGGAGGGGGGCAAGAGACCCAGTACTTC

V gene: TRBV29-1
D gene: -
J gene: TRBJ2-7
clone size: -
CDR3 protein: CSVQTGSYEQYF
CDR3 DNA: TGCAGCGTTCAGACTGGATCCTACGAGCAGTACTTC

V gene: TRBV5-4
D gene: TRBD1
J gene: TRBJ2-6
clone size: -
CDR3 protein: CASSSGQGAFGANVLTF
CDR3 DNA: TGTGCCAGCAGCTCGGGACAGGGGGCGTTTGGGGCCAACGTCCTGACTTTC

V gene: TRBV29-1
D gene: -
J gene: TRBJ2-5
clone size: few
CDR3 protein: CSAEEWVIQETQYF
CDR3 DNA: TGCAGCGCAGAAGAGTGGGTGATCCAAGAGACCCAGTACTTC

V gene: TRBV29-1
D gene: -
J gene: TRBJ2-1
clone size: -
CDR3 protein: CSVERETDYNEQFF
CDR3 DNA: TGCAGCGTTGAAAGAGAAACGGATTACAATGAGCAGTTCTTC

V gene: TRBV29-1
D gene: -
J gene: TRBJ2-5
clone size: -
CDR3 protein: CSVDSQGGETQYF
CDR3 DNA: TGCAGCGTTGACAGTCAGGGAGGCGAGACCCAGTACTTC

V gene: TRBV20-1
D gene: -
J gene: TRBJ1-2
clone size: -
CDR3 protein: CSARRGDGYTF
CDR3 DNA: TGCAGTGCCCGACGGGGAGATGGCTACACCTTC

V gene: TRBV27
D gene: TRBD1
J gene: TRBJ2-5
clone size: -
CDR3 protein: CASSPRTGEAQYF
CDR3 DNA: TGTGCCAGCAGTCCCCGGACAGGGGAGGCCCAGTACTTC